A single sample gave rise to the 18 T cell receptor beta chains below, sequenced in a study of T cell repertoires in cytomegalovirus infection. In TCRdb, the reads were re-called with MiXCR into one record per CDR3 protein. There are 55,000 to 85,000 distinct CDR3 sequences in the sample; 20% occur only once, and about 63% lies in the top ten. The antigens of these receptors remain unknown. The sample here was CD8+ T cells from cultured PBMCs, taken from culture after CMV antigen stimulation. These receptors came from a human donor in good health (CMV status not recorded). Some clones in this sample may be carry-over from other donors' samples.

This clonotype was counted between two and nine times. The chain carries TRBV7-9 and TRBJ1-2; maybe TRBD1 (5 bases). CDR3 size: 16 residues. The germline gives CDR1 SEHNR, CDR2 FQNEAQ (reference sequence). Trimming took off 3 bases at V and 3 bases at J, with 17 bases between the two ends. The CDR3 region has the DNA TGTGCCAGCAGCTTCGTAAGAGGGGCCGACGACTATGGCTACACCTTC. Amino acid sequence: CASSFVRGADDYGYTF.

This clonotype was recorded a few times. The chain has TRBV19 and TRBJ1-5, with unresolved D. The CDR3 loop spans 13 amino acids. CDR1 is LNHDA and CDR2 is SQIVND in the germline V gene (reference sequence). With 5 bases removed from V and 3 bases from J, the gap between germline ends came to 8 bases. CDR3 sequence: CASSAILNQPQHF. DNA for the CDR3: TGTGCCAGTAGTGCGATACTCAATCAGCCCCAGCATTTT. The full variable domain, its missing parts supplied by reference TRBV19 and TRBJ1-5, is DGGITQSPKYLFRKEGQNVTLSCEQNLNHDAMYWYRQDPGQGLRLIYYSQIVNDFQKGDIAEGYSVSREKKESFPLTVTSAQKNPTAFYLCASSAILNQPQHFGDGTRLSIL.

The chain carries TRBV5-6 and TRBJ2-1; a weak D match, TRBD2 (5 bases). Germline V gene sequence: CDR1 SGHDT, CDR2 YYEEEE. The CDR3 is made up of 12 amino acids. With 3 bases removed from V and 6 bases from J, the gap between germline ends came to 7 bases. CDR3 loop: CASSWAGNEQFF. In DNA, the CDR3 is TGTGCCAGCAGCTGGGCGGGCAATGAGCAGTTCTTC.

There are a few counts of this clonotype. J is TRBJ2-1 and V is TRBV29-1; unclear D gene. This CDR3 contains 10 residues. The V end lost 4 bases, the J end lost 10 bases, and 8 bases lay between the germline ends. Per the germline V gene, CDR1 is SQVTM and CDR2 is ANQGSEA. In nucleotides, the CDR3 is TGCAGCGTTGGTGTGACGGAGCAGTTCTTC. Translation: CSVGVTEQFF.

This clonotype was found a few times. CDR3 residues: CASSLAVHQPQHF. The DNA for the CDR3 is TGTGCCAGCAGCTTAGCAGTACACCAGCCCCAGCATTTT. The rearrangement joins TRBV7-8 to TRBJ1-5; D remains ambiguous. This CDR3 is 13 amino acids long. From germline, CDR1 is SGHVS and CDR2 FQNEAQ. V lost 0 bases, J lost 7 bases, and 7 bases lay in between.

The rearrangement joins TRBV7-2 to TRBJ1-1; 8 positions match TRBD1. The V and J ends lost 4 bases and 1 base, in that order; junction bases with no gene match: 8. The CDR3 covers 16 residues. Germline V gives CDR1 SGHTA, CDR2 FQGNSA. DNA for the CDR3: TGTGCCAGCAGCTATCAACAGGGGGATAAGAACACTGAAGCTTTCTTT. This codes for CASSYQQGDKNTEAFF.

This clonotype has at least ten counts. J is TRBJ2-1 and V is TRBV12-3 or TRBV12-4, with D maybe TRBD2 (5 bases). V was pared by 0 bases and J by 6 bases, with 9 bases between. The CDR3 totals 14 residues. The CDR3 DNA is TGTGCCAGCAGTTTAGCGGCTAGCAGCAATGAGCAGTTCTTC. Residues: CASSLAASSNEQFF.

This clonotype was observed a single time. The V gene is TRBV4-2, the J gene TRBJ1-1; tentatively, D is TRBD1 (6 bases). CDR3 length equals 15 residues. V lost 2 bases to trimming and J lost 4 bases, with 14 bases between them. The germline gives CDR1 LGHNA, CDR2 YNFKEQ. The CDR3 protein is CASSQLGGDTTEAFF. In nucleotides, the CDR3 is TGTGCCAGCAGCCAACTGGGGGGGGACACCACTGAAGCTTTCTTT.

CDR3 coding DNA: TGTGCCAGCAGCTTAGGTGGTAGCGGGGGGCTCAGCTCCTACGAGCAGTACTTC. Translation gives CASSLGGSGGLSSYEQYF. J is TRBJ2-7 and V is TRBV7-8; 10 bases align to TRBD2. Germline loops: CDR1 SGHVS, CDR2 FQNEAQ. The CDR3 extends over 18 amino acids. Unmatched junction bases numbered 9, after V lost 1 base and J lost 0 bases.

This clonotype showed up just once. The genes are TRBV7-2 and TRBJ1-5; TRBD1 is a possible D gene (5 bases). The CDR3 covers 14 residues. The germline V gene has CDR1 SGHTA and CDR2 FQGNSA. V shed 1 base and J shed 8 bases, with 12 bases lying between them. The CDR3 bases are TGTGCCAGCAGCTTAGGGAGACAGATGGAGCCCCAGCATTTT. Translated: CASSLGRQMEPQHF.

The CDR3 region has the DNA TGTGCCAGCAGTTTGGATAGCATGAGCTCTGGGGCCAACGTCCTGACTTTC. Its protein is CASSLDSMSSGANVLTF. The rearrangement links TRBV28 to TRBJ2-6; D unresolved. CDR3 size: 17 residues. V gave up 3 bases and J gave up 0 bases, with 12 bases separating them. Looked up from germline, CDR1 is MDHEN and CDR2 is SYDVKM.

V usage is TRBV30 and J usage is TRBJ1-1; no definite D call. The CDR3 consists of 12 residues. Germline V gene sequence: CDR1 GTSNPN, CDR2 SVGIG (reference sequence). V lost 2 bases and J 5 bases, leaving 9 bases between the germline ends. The chain's CDR3 is CAWSMSGTEAFF. In DNA, the CDR3 is TGTGCCTGGAGTATGTCGGGGACTGAAGCTTTCTTT.

In its sample, this clonotype was seen a few times. This chain joins TRBV7-9 and TRBJ2-2; D is possibly TRBD1 (5 bases). V gave up 1 base and J gave up 1 base, with 7 bases separating them. This CDR3 has 15 amino acids. Germline V gene data show CDR1 as SEHNR and CDR2 as FQNEAQ (reference sequence). The CDR3 here is CASSLGGQNTGELFF. DNA of the CDR3: TGTGCCAGCAGCTTAGGCGGACAGAACACCGGGGAGCTGTTTTTT.

The chain is built from TRBV7-9 and TRBJ1-1; possibly TRBD1 for D (6 bases). The V gene's germline CDR1 is SEHNR and CDR2 FQNEAQ (reference sequence). Deletions cut 8 bases from V and 1 base from J, with 11 bases between. The CDR3 is made up of 13 amino acids. The CDR3 is CASGQTGNTEAFF. CDR3 coding DNA: TGTGCCAGCGGTCAGACAGGGAACACTGAAGCTTTCTTT.

The V and J genes are TRBV6-2 or TRBV6-3 and TRBJ2-2, with D perhaps given as TRBD1 or TRBD2 (5 bases each). CDR1 is MNHEY and CDR2 is SVGEGT in the germline V gene. Trimming took 6 bases from V and 3 from J, leaving 17 bases between them. This CDR3 has 16 residues. In nucleotides, the CDR3 is TGTGCCAGCAGGCCCTCTCCGGGGACGGACACCGGGGAGCTGTTTTTT. It codes for CASRPSPGTDTGELFF.

The table lists this clonotype with a few counts. The chain has TRBV6-6 and TRBJ2-7; D is perhaps TRBD1 (5 bases). Germline V gives CDR1 MNHNY, CDR2 SVGAGI (reference sequence). Trimming took off 3 bases at V and 1 base at J, with 16 bases between the two ends. CDR3 length: 16 amino acids. Written as DNA, the CDR3 is TGTGCCAGCAGTTATCAACGGCAGGACATATCCTACGAGCAGTACTTC. This sequence encodes CASSYQRQDISYEQYF.

In this sample, this clonotype turned up a few times. The chain employs TRBV5-5 and TRBJ1-1, with D uncertain. This CDR3 region has 13 residues. The V and J ends lost 0 bases and 11 bases respectively, with 14 bases between them. CDR1 SGHKS and CDR2 YYEKEE come from the germline V gene (reference sequence). The CDR3 region is CASSLEFRGQAFF. Here the CDR3 DNA reads TGTGCCAGCAGCTTGGAATTTCGGGGTCAGGCTTTCTTT.

This chain joins TRBV12-3 or TRBV12-4 and TRBJ1-5, with 9 bases matching TRBD1. J lost 6 bases, V lost 6 bases, and 6 bases had no gene match. There are 14 residues in the CDR3. CDR3 sequence: CASSMGQGIQPQHF. Here the CDR3 DNA reads TGTGCCAGCAGCATGGGACAGGGTATTCAGCCCCAGCATTTT.